There are many counts of the clone carrying this T cell receptor (beta chain). For TCRbeta, the library was prepared with unique molecular identifiers. TCRdb fed the PCR reads into MiXCR, producing one record per CDR3 protein. The sample includes approximately 83,000 distinct CDR3 sequences, more than 9% of them seen just once. The entry originates in a study of T-cell reconstitution after alpha-beta-depleted transplantation in children. The junction had 0 bases not matched to a gene; V was cut back by 0 bases and J by 7 bases. Germline V CDR1 and CDR2: SGHRS, YFSETQ. CDR3 length: 13 amino acids. This specimen was PBMCs from the stem cell graft donor, taken from the stem cell graft. The TCR comes from a human donor who donated a stem cell graft to a child with inherited bone marrow failure. The V call is TRBV5-1, the J call TRBJ2-1; TRBD2 agrees at 8 bases. The CDR3 is CASSLGLANEQFF. The CDR3 DNA reads as TGCGCCAGCAGCTTGGGACTAGCGAATGAGCAGTTCTTC.